Listed below are T cell receptor beta chains from one sample, sequenced in a study of blood T cell repertoires in COVID-19. TCRdb keeps only in-frame clones here, not all; method: immunoSEQ multiplex PCR. The table shows around 470,000 clones, with roughly nine tenths occurring only once. Input material: peripheral blood. These receptors came from a man between 18 and 35 years old with COVID-19, enrolled during active disease. Both conserved end residues are part of each CDR3. The order of the fields is V gene, D gene, clone size, J gene, CDR3 protein, CDR3 DNA. D genes are given only for firm matches. Some rows mark clone size as missing; the rest say once, few, many or name a class of expanded clone.

TRBV7-9,NA,once,TRBJ2-1,CASSLVGRERHEQFF,TGTGCCAGCAGCTTAGTAGGGCGGGAACGACATGAGCAGTTCTTC
TRBV13,TRBD1,NA,TRBJ1-6,CASSKGQGNSPLHF,TGTGCCAGCAGCAAGGGACAGGGGAATTCACCCCTCCACTTT
TRBV19,NA,NA,TRBJ2-3,CAASSTDTQYF,TGTGCGGCATCTAGCACAGATACGCAGTATTTT
TRBV7-2,TRBD2,NA,TRBJ2-3,CASSSSGLAGARTDTQYF,TGTGCCAGCAGCTCATCGGGACTAGCGGGGGCCCGGACAGATACGCAGTATTTT
TRBV23-1,NA,once,TRBJ2-7,CASSQFTGMRNEQYF,TGCGCCAGCAGTCAGTTCACAGGGATGAGGAACGAGCAGTACTTC
TRBV27,NA,NA,TRBJ2-7,CASSPESGSYEQYF,TGTGCCAGCAGTCCCGAGAGCGGATCCTACGAGCAGTACTTC
TRBV19,NA,NA,TRBJ2-5,CASIDRKETQYF,TGTGCCAGTATCGACAGGAAAGAGACCCAGTACTTC
TRBV5-6,TRBD2,NA,TRBJ2-1,CASSRGGYNEQFF,TGTGCCAGCAGCCGGGGGGGCTACAATGAGCAGTTCTTC
TRBV5-1,TRBD1,NA,TRBJ1-6,CASSLDRGPTGYNSPLHF,TGCGCCAGCAGCTTGGACAGGGGTCCCACGGGGTATAATTCACCCCTCCACTTT
TRBV4-1,NA,NA,TRBJ2-7,CASSLRDDRYYEQYF,TGCGCCAGCAGCCTGCGGGACGACAGATACTACGAGCAGTACTTC
TRBV19,NA,NA,TRBJ1-5,CASSITGTYSNQPQHF,TGTGCCAGTAGTATTACAGGGACCTATAGCAATCAGCCCCAGCATTTT